Included here is one T cell receptor (beta chain) sequence, with context. This CDR3 is built from 15 residues. Between the trimmed V and J ends, which lost 4 bases and 3 bases, there was a span of 16 bases. Per germline, CDR1 SGHRS and CDR2 YFSETQ. This entry is derived from a study of cytotoxic CD8 clonotypes in ibrutinib-treated CLL. Across the study: Patients: roughly ten relapsed/refractory, some 15 treatment-naive, 17 to 18 IGHV unmutated.

Profiling relied on immunoSEQ multiplex PCR, and the TCRdb table lists in-frame clones only, not all of them. The data hold more than 9,000 clones, with approximately 59% observed a single time. The material was PBMCs, obtained before ibrutinib treatment. This chain uses TRBV5-1 with TRBJ2-5; D unresolved. This sequence was found in a human donor with chronic lymphocytic leukemia. The CDR3 nucleotides are TGCGCCAGCAGCCCGCGGACGGCGCCCAAAGAGACCCAGTACTTC. This sequence encodes CASSPRTAPKETQYF.